Shown below are 19 T cell receptor beta chains from a single sample sequenced in a study of T cell responses to AZD1222 COVID-19 vaccine. Profiling relied on immunoSEQ multiplex PCR, and the TCRdb table lists in-frame clones only, not all of them. The table records around 140,000 clones, approximately 85% of them present only once. The sequencing used peripheral blood, collected 28 days after the second dose of the MenACWY control vaccine. The receptor set was obtained from an adult who received the MenACWY meningococcal vaccine as a control.

V usage is TRBV6-5 and J usage is TRBJ1-6; unclear D gene. CDR3 size: 13 residues. The germline V and J ends were trimmed by 0 bases and 11 bases, with 8 bases remaining between them. Germline V gene data show CDR1 as MNHEY and CDR2 as SVGAGI. CDR3 in DNA: TGTGCCAGCAGTTACTCCGTTTTGACACCCCTCCACTTT. Residues: CASSYSVLTPLHF.

The V call is TRBV4-2, the J call TRBJ1-2; 8 bases align to TRBD1. The CDR3 is 16 residues long. V was clipped by 1 base and J by 5 bases; unmatched bases: 9. CDR1 is LGHNA and CDR2 is YNFKEQ in the germline V gene. CDR3 loop: CASSQGGDRGQYGYTF. For the CDR3, the DNA is TGTGCCAGCAGCCAAGGAGGCGACAGGGGTCAATATGGCTACACCTTC.

This clone was picked up one time. The J gene is TRBJ1-1, the V gene TRBV9, with D tentatively TRBD1 (5 bases). Looked up from germline, CDR1 is SGDLS and CDR2 is YYNGEE. CDR3 length equals 15 residues. The V gene lost 0 bases and the J gene lost 0 bases, with 9 bases spanning the gap. CDR3 DNA sequence: TGTGCCAGCAGCGTAGGCGTGGGACTGAACACTGAAGCTTTCTTT. Translation: CASSVGVGLNTEAFF.

Regarding this clone: One end of the junction is discordant with germline, which a read error may explain. The rearrangement joins TRBV7-7 to TRBJ2-5; D gene ambiguous. CDR3 length: 13 amino acids. CDR1 SSHAT and CDR2 FNYEAQ come from the germline V gene (reference sequence). The DNA for the CDR3 is TGTGCTAGCAGCCGCACCCCACAAGAGACCCAGTACTTC. This gives the protein CASSRTPQETQYF.

V usage is TRBV10-3 and J usage is TRBJ1-2; TRBD1 is a possible D gene (6 bases). The V end was cut by 2 bases, the J end by 8 bases, with 12 bases between. Germline V gene lookup returns CDR1 ENHRY and CDR2 SYGVKD. The CDR3 consists of 13 residues. The CDR3 region is CAISENTGRGYTF. CDR3 nucleotide sequence: TGTGCCATCAGTGAGAATACAGGGAGAGGCTACACCTTC.

The chain links TRBV28 to TRBJ2-7; 7 bases match TRBD1. Trimming took 2 bases from V and 4 from J; bases not matched to a gene: 5. Germline-derived CDR1 and CDR2 are MDHEN and SYDVKM. CDR3 length: 14 residues. The CDR3 DNA sequence: TGTGCCAGCAGTTTAGGGCAGGGGGTGTACGAGCAGTACTTC. Translated, it gives CASSLGQGVYEQYF.

V usage is TRBV11-2 and J usage is TRBJ2-1; unclear D gene. Germline assignment: CDR1 SGHAT and CDR2 FQNNGV. This CDR3 is built from 15 residues. Trimming stripped 1 base from V and 4 bases from J, with 11 bases between. The CDR3 loop reads CASSLVGPDYNEQFF. DNA for the CDR3: TGTGCCAGCAGCTTAGTAGGTCCGGATTACAATGAGCAGTTCTTC.

V gene TRBV6-5 combines with J gene TRBJ2-7; D is unclear. V lost 8 bases and J 3 bases, leaving 14 bases between the germline ends. The CDR3 spans 13 residues. Germline V gene sequence: CDR1 MNHEY, CDR2 SVGAGI. The CDR3 spells CASLTVQGYEQYF. CDR3 nucleotides: TGTGCCAGCCTAACGGTACAAGGCTACGAGCAGTACTTC.

V usage is TRBV6-5 and J usage is TRBJ2-1; unclear D gene. Between the trimmed V and J ends, which lost 6 bases and 6 bases, there was a span of 6 bases. Per germline, CDR1 MNHEY and CDR2 SVGAGI. The CDR3 runs to 11 residues. In DNA, the CDR3 is TGTGCCAGCAGAAAGCTCAATGAGCAGTTCTTC. Translating gives CASRKLNEQFF.

The rearrangement links TRBV6-5 to TRBJ2-5, with D possibly matching TRBD2 (5 bases). The CDR3 runs 14 residues. Per germline, CDR1 MNHEY and CDR2 SVGAGI. V shed 10 bases and J shed 2 bases, with 17 bases lying between them. The CDR3 sequence is CATSRTRNQETQYF. The CDR3 DNA follows: TGTGCCACGTCCCGGACTCGAAATCAAGAGACCCAGTACTTC.

The V call is TRBV27, the J call TRBJ2-3, with D possibly being TRBD2 (6 bases). The CDR3 is made up of 16 amino acids. V was cut by 2 bases and J by 3 bases, with 15 bases left in between. Germline loops: CDR1 MNHEY, CDR2 SMNVEV (reference sequence). The CDR3 loop is CASSLDSREWTDTQYF. CDR3 coding DNA: TGTGCCAGCAGTTTAGATAGTCGGGAGTGGACAGATACGCAGTATTTT.

This clone was found once. The chain recombines TRBV7-8 with TRBJ1-2; D remains unclear. Germline V gives CDR1 SGHVS, CDR2 FQNEAQ. Trimming took 8 bases from V and 6 from J, leaving 19 bases between them. This CDR3 has 14 residues. The CDR3, as DNA: TGTGCCAGCTCCCCCGCGGCCGGGCGGGATGGCTACACCTTC. This translates into CASSPAAGRDGYTF.

The chain links TRBV6-2 or TRBV6-3 to TRBJ2-7, with a tentative D call TRBD1 (5 bases). Germline V gene data show CDR1 as MNHEY and CDR2 as SVGEGT. Trimming stripped 4 bases from V and 7 bases from J, with 11 bases between. This CDR3 is 12 amino acids long. The CDR3 sequence is CASSSQGGEQYF. The CDR3 coding sequence is TGTGCCAGCAGTTCTCAGGGCGGTGAGCAGTACTTC.

This chain links TRBV29-1 with TRBJ2-3; D is tentatively TRBD1 or TRBD2 (5 bases each). V lost 5 bases to trimming and J lost 3 bases, with 18 bases between them. The CDR3 sequence is 15 residues long. Germline assignment: CDR1 SQVTM and CDR2 ANQGSEA. This CDR3 reads CSVTGARTFTDTQYF. The CDR3 coding sequence is TGCAGCGTTACCGGGGCCAGAACTTTTACAGATACGCAGTATTTT.

The chain carries TRBV9 and TRBJ1-1; the match to TRBD1 covers 7 bases. Germline V CDR1 and CDR2: SGDLS, YYNGEE. The trim removed 2 bases at V and 6 bases at J, leaving 16 bases unmatched. The CDR3 extends over 17 amino acids. The CDR3 DNA reads TGTGCCAGCAGCGTCCTCCCGCCCGGAGGGGGCCCCGCTGAAGCTTTCTTT. This gives the protein CASSVLPPGGGPAEAFF.

In its sample, this clone was seen once. This sequence joins TRBV4-3 and TRBJ2-2, with D perhaps being TRBD1 or TRBD2 (5 bases each). Looked up from germline, CDR1 is LGHNA and CDR2 is YSLEER. The CDR3 has 16 residues. The V end was cut by 3 bases, the J end by 7 bases, with 18 bases between. The CDR3 nucleotides are TGCGCCAGCAGCCAGCAGCCCGGGGCAGAGGTCGGGGAGCTGTTTTTT. Its protein product is CASSQQPGAEVGELFF.

The V and J genes are TRBV7-2 and TRBJ1-3; D might be TRBD1 (5 bases). CDR1 SGHTA and CDR2 FQGNSA come from the germline V gene. There are 15 residues in the CDR3. The V gene lost 5 bases and the J gene lost 0 bases, with 11 bases spanning the gap. CDR3 bases: TGTGCCAGCAGCGGGGGTGGAGTCTCTGGAAACACCATATATTTT. It is translated as CASSGGGVSGNTIYF.

The CDR3 protein is CATSDSTGAGYGYTF. CDR3 coding DNA: TGTGCCACCAGTGATTCGACAGGGGCAGGCTATGGCTACACCTTC. V is TRBV24-1 and J is TRBJ1-2; 8 nucleotides line up with TRBD1. The CDR3 contains 15 residues. Per the germline V gene, CDR1 is KGHDR and CDR2 is SFDVKD. V was clipped by 2 bases and J by 4 bases; unmatched bases: 5.

This clone was counted a single time. The chain combines TRBV7-9 with TRBJ1-4; TRBD1 aligns across 7 bases. This CDR3 contains 13 residues. Losses at the gene ends were 8 bases for V and 7 bases for J; bases not matched to a gene: 7. Germline CDR1 SEHNR, CDR2 FQNEAQ (reference sequence). The CDR3 here is CASAGGEGEKLFF. DNA of the CDR3: TGTGCCAGCGCAGGGGGGGAGGGTGAAAAACTGTTTTTT.